The clone carrying this T cell receptor beta chain was seen just once. Germline CDR1 reads LNHDA; CDR2 reads SQIVND (reference sequence). The CDR3 totals 18 residues. V shed 7 bases and J 0 bases; nucleotides not matched to a gene: 11. Per the original data handling: Researchers report that nucleated cell counts were estimated from reference gene primer amplification. Measured with immunoSEQ multiplex PCR; TCRdb has only the in-frame clones, and not every one. The V and J calls and clone size come from that table; D and trimming were worked out from the DNA. This table holds more than 85,000 clones, around 76% found once. The sample belongs to a study of blood T cell repertoires in COVID-19. Study as a whole: The study drew acute and convalescent COVID-19 samples from the United States, Italy and Spain. PBMCs, B-cell-depleted T cells, or T cells were the source of the cDNA or gDNA that made up the material.

This TCR was sampled from a woman older than 75 with acute or convalescent COVID-19. Sequencing input: peripheral blood. The V gene is TRBV19, the J gene TRBJ2-1; 11 bases line up with TRBD1. In nucleotides, the CDR3 is TGTGCCAGTACCCGGACAGGGGGCGCCTTAAGCTCCTACAATGAGCAGTTCTTC. Residues: CASTRTGGALSSYNEQFF.